One sample yielded the 27 T cell receptor beta chains listed below, sequenced in a study of T-cell reconstitution after alpha-beta-depleted transplantation in children. Unique molecular identifiers tagged the TCRbeta library. TCRdb independently ran MiXCR on the PCR reads; one entry per CDR3 protein. The table has about 500,000 distinct CDR3 sequences, 32% seen once. Specimen: PBMCs from the stem cell graft donor, collected from the stem cell graft. The receptors were sampled from a human donor who donated a stem cell graft to a child with aplastic anemia.

This clonotype came up once. The V and J genes are TRBV3-1 and TRBJ2-1, with D possibly matching TRBD2 (7 bases). With 5 bases removed from V and 10 bases from J, the gap between germline ends came to 18 bases. The germline V gene has CDR1 LGHDT and CDR2 YNNKEL (reference sequence). This CDR3 is built from 14 residues. The CDR3 region has the DNA TGTGCCAGCAGCTGGGGGGCGGGAGTCCAAGAGCAGTTCTTC. Translation: CASSWGAGVQEQFF.

This clonotype appeared a few times. The V gene is TRBV2, the J gene TRBJ1-1; D not certain. CDR1 is SNHLY and CDR2 is FYNNEI in the germline V gene. CDR3 length equals 14 residues. The germline V and J ends were trimmed by 1 base and 1 base, with 7 bases remaining between them. As DNA, the CDR3 is TGTGCCAGCAGTGAAGATCCGGCGAACACTGAAGCTTTCTTT. This sequence encodes CASSEDPANTEAFF.

The V and J genes are TRBV4-3 and TRBJ2-3, with 7 bases matching TRBD2. The CDR3 has 15 residues. The trim removed 4 bases at V and 5 bases at J, leaving 9 bases unmatched. CDR1 LGHNA and CDR2 YSLEER come from the germline V gene. The chain's CDR3 is CASSPSGTNGDTQYF. CDR3 bases: TGCGCCAGCAGCCCGAGCGGGACCAATGGAGATACGCAGTATTTT.

This chain uses TRBV7-2 with TRBJ2-7, with TRBD2 matching 11 bases. With V trimmed by 5 bases and J by 0 bases, 9 bases remained unmatched. CDR1 and CDR2 (germline): SGHTA, FQGNSA. The length of the CDR3 is 17 residues. The CDR3 coding sequence is TGTGCCAGCAGCAAGCCGGGACTAGCGGACTCCTCCTACGAGCAGTACTTC. Protein sequence: CASSKPGLADSSYEQYF.

This clonotype was detected only a few times. This chain connects TRBV11-3 to TRBJ2-5; weak D call: TRBD1 (6 bases). The germline V gene encodes CDR1 SGHNT and CDR2 YENEEA. This CDR3 has 14 residues. The V end lost 5 bases, the J end lost 7 bases, and 17 bases lay between the germline ends. The CDR3 is CASSTDSFEGTQYF. CDR3 DNA sequence: TGTGCCAGCAGCACGGACAGTTTCGAGGGGACCCAGTACTTC. Based on the CDR3 plus reference TRBV11-3 and TRBJ2-5, the full variable domain is EAGVVQSPRYKIIEKKQPVAFWCNPISGHNTLYWYLQNLGQGPELLIRYENEEAVDDSQLPKDRFSAERLKGVDSTLKIQPAELGDSAVYLCASSTDSFEGTQYFGPGTRLLVL.

The rearrangement joins TRBV12-3 or TRBV12-4 to TRBJ1-1; no reliable D call. The V end was cut by 6 bases, the J end by 3 bases, with 8 bases between. This CDR3 has 12 residues. CDR3: CASSQAHTEAFF. CDR3 nucleotides: TGTGCCAGCAGCCAGGCCCACACTGAAGCTTTCTTT.

The V gene is TRBV6-1, the J gene TRBJ2-4; TRBD2 aligns across 13 bases. The trim removed 4 bases at V and 6 bases at J, leaving 6 bases unmatched. There are 16 residues in the CDR3. CDR1 and CDR2 (germline): MNHNS, SASEGT. CDR3 protein: CASSGLAGGGANIQYF. The DNA for the CDR3 is TGTGCCAGCAGTGGACTAGCGGGAGGAGGTGCAAACATTCAGTACTTC.

This clonotype was seen only a few times. V usage is TRBV7-2 and J usage is TRBJ2-3; the match to TRBD1 covers 8 bases. Looked up from germline, CDR1 is SGHTA and CDR2 is FQGNSA. The CDR3 is made up of 15 amino acids. With 1 base clipped from V and 5 bases from J, the junction kept 5 bases outside the gene matches. The CDR3 DNA is TGTGCCAGCAGCTTAGTTGACAGGGGAGGAGATACGCAGTATTTT. As protein: CASSLVDRGGDTQYF.

This clonotype was picked up a small number of times. The J gene is TRBJ1-3, the V gene TRBV29-1, with a possible D match to TRBD1 (5 bases). The CDR3 has 14 amino acids. V was cut by 0 bases and J by 4 bases, with 10 bases left in between. CDR1 and CDR2 from the germline V gene are SQVTM and ANQGSEA. The CDR3 loop is CSVEDGAGGNTIYF. The CDR3 coding sequence is TGCAGCGTTGAAGATGGGGCAGGGGGAAACACCATATATTTT.

The chain recombines TRBV18 with TRBJ2-1; D unresolved. The CDR3 totals 14 residues. Trimming removed 0 bases from V and 5 bases from J, with 8 bases in between. Germline V CDR1 and CDR2: KGHSH, LQKENI. CDR3 protein: CASSPPTIDNEQFF. In nucleotides, the CDR3 is TGTGCCAGCTCACCACCGACAATCGACAATGAGCAGTTCTTC.

The rearrangement joins TRBV29-1 to TRBJ2-1, with D possibly matching TRBD2 (6 bases). Trimming removed 3 bases at V and 9 bases at J, with 21 bases between. CDR3 length equals 15 residues. The germline V gene has CDR1 SQVTM and CDR2 ANQGSEA. This chain's CDR3 is CSVDWGTPGKGEQFF. Here the CDR3 DNA reads TGCAGCGTTGATTGGGGGACTCCTGGGAAGGGTGAGCAGTTCTTC.

This clonotype is a singleton in its sample. This sequence joins TRBV18 and TRBJ2-3; D is uncertain. Germline CDR1 is KGHSH and CDR2 is LQKENI. The CDR3 length is 16 residues. The ends were cut back, 0 bases at V and 3 bases at J, with 13 bases in the middle. CDR3 DNA: TGTGCCAGCTCACCACCCAAAGTCGGAAGGACAGATACGCAGTATTTT. This encodes CASSPPKVGRTDTQYF.

This clonotype was recorded only once. The chain joins TRBV2 to TRBJ1-3, with TRBD1 identical over 8 bases. The length of the CDR3 is 15 residues. Germline CDR1 reads SNHLY; CDR2 reads FYNNEI. V trimming: 3 bases; J trimming: 3 bases; junction bases outside the gene matches: 4. CDR3 residues: CASSDRGRVGNTIYF. The CDR3 DNA reads as TGTGCCAGCAGTGACAGGGGGCGCGTTGGAAACACCATATATTTT.

This clonotype was detected a few times. This rearrangement joins TRBV10-3 to TRBJ2-1; D is ambiguous. This CDR3 region has 12 residues. Per the germline V gene, CDR1 is ENHRY and CDR2 is SYGVKD. The V and J ends lost 4 bases and 8 bases respectively, with 9 bases between them. The CDR3 protein is CAISAPSDEQFF. CDR3 coding DNA: TGTGCCATCAGTGCCCCCTCCGATGAGCAGTTCTTC.

In its sample, this clonotype was seen a few times. The V call is TRBV18, the J call TRBJ2-2; 8 bases match TRBD1. V dropped 6 bases and J dropped 2; count of bases not matched to a gene: 14. Germline V gene data show CDR1 as KGHSH and CDR2 as LQKENI. This CDR3 contains 18 residues. CDR3 residues: CASSGIEGTGDNTGELFF. For the CDR3, the DNA is TGTGCCAGCTCCGGGATTGAGGGGACAGGAGATAACACCGGGGAGCTGTTTTTT.

This clonotype appeared many times. The chain recombines TRBV20-1 with TRBJ2-7, with D possibly being TRBD2 (5 bases). CDR3 length: 13 amino acids. The V gene lost 3 bases and the J gene lost 2 bases, with 11 bases spanning the gap. Germline-derived CDR1 and CDR2 are DFQATT and SNEGSKA (reference sequence). CDR3 nucleotide sequence: TGCAGTGCTAGTTTTCCCGGGACCTACGAGCAGTACGTC. It translates to CSASFPGTYEQYV.

V usage is TRBV5-5 and J usage is TRBJ1-2; the match to TRBD1 covers 10 bases. The CDR3 consists of 17 residues. Germline trimming cut 7 bases from V and 0 bases from J; bases unmatched to any gene: 12. The germline V gene has CDR1 SGHKS and CDR2 YYEKEE (reference sequence). CDR3 nucleotides: TGTGCCAGCCGAACTCCGGGACAGGGGCCTTCTAACTATGGCTACACCTTC. As protein: CASRTPGQGPSNYGYTF.

The J gene is TRBJ2-3, the V gene TRBV15, with TRBD2 identical over 8 bases. Germline loops: CDR1 LNHNV, CDR2 YYDKDF (reference sequence). CDR3 length equals 17 residues. The trim removed 0 bases at V and 2 bases at J, leaving 7 bases unmatched. The CDR3, as DNA: TGTGCCACCAGCAGAGAGGGGGCTAGCGGGTTCACAGATACGCAGTATTTT. It encodes CATSREGASGFTDTQYF.

This clonotype was counted a few times. The chain joins TRBV20-1 to TRBJ2-3, with 9 bases lining up with TRBD1. V gave up 6 bases and J gave up 4 bases; unmatched junction bases: 14. This CDR3 is 16 amino acids long. Looked up from germline, CDR1 is DFQATT and CDR2 is SNEGSKA (reference sequence). The CDR3 region is CSASKWGQGGSDTQYF. The CDR3 nucleotides are TGCAGTGCCAGTAAATGGGGACAGGGCGGGTCAGATACGCAGTATTTT.

J is TRBJ2-3 and V is TRBV10-1; no clear D gene. CDR3 length: 16 residues. CDR1 and CDR2 (germline): WNHNN, SYGVQD (reference sequence). V lost 5 bases and J lost 1, with 16 bases in between. Here the CDR3 reads CASSIKRAGRTDTQYF. The CDR3 coding sequence is TGCGCCAGCAGTATAAAACGGGCAGGACGCACAGATACGCAGTATTTT.

There are a few counts of this clonotype. This CDR3 is CATSSEDRRAFGANVLTF. CDR3 DNA sequence: TGTGCCACCAGCAGTGAGGACAGGAGAGCTTTTGGGGCCAACGTCCTGACTTTC. The gene calls are TRBV15 and TRBJ2-6, with 7 bases identical to TRBD1. This CDR3 spans 18 amino acids. Looked up from germline, CDR1 is LNHNV and CDR2 is YYDKDF (reference sequence). V lost 3 bases and J lost 3; bases outside the gene matches: 11. Full variable domain (missing parts from reference TRBV15 and TRBJ2-6): DAMVIQNPRYQVTQFGKPVTLSCSQTLNHNVMYWYQQKSSQAPKLLFHYYDKDFNNEADTPDNFQSRRPNTSFCFLDIRSPGLGDTAMYLCATSSEDRRAFGANVLTFGAGSRLTVL.

This clonotype was seen repeatedly, ten times or more. This chain uses TRBV12-3 or TRBV12-4 with TRBJ2-2; the D is unclear. V gave up 7 bases and J gave up 5 bases, with 14 bases separating them. The CDR3 is 14 residues long. CDR3: CASTRMRVTGELFF. CDR3 sequence (DNA): TGTGCCAGCACTCGAATGCGAGTTACCGGGGAGCTGTTTTTT.

The chain links TRBV20-1 to TRBJ1-5; D call uncertain. This CDR3 contains 16 residues. Per germline, CDR1 DFQATT and CDR2 SNEGSKA (reference sequence). Trimming removed 0 bases from V and 4 bases from J, with 16 bases in between. CDR3 residues: CSARDRLGRQNQPQHF. The CDR3 DNA follows: TGCAGTGCTAGAGACCGGCTAGGGCGTCAAAATCAGCCCCAGCATTTT.

This clonotype was observed a few times. The V and J genes are TRBV7-9 and TRBJ2-1; no reliable D call. The CDR3 contains 13 residues. The germline V gene has CDR1 SEHNR and CDR2 FQNEAQ (reference sequence). Trimming took 1 base from V and 14 from J, leaving 15 bases between them. The CDR3 sequence is CASSLEPALLEFF. CDR3 DNA: TGTGCCAGCAGCTTAGAACCGGCTCTCCTTGAGTTCTTC.

This clonotype has a handful of counts. The rearrangement joins TRBV2 to TRBJ1-5; maybe TRBD1 (5 bases). Trimming took 4 bases from V and 3 from J, leaving 13 bases between them. Germline CDR1 is SNHLY and CDR2 is FYNNEI. This CDR3 has 15 residues. CDR3 in DNA: TGTGCCAGCAGTGGTTTGAAGGGGACCAATCAGCCCCAGCATTTT. Translating gives CASSGLKGTNQPQHF.

V and J are TRBV5-1 and TRBJ2-1, with D maybe TRBD2 (6 bases). The CDR3 length is 13 residues. Trimming took off 3 bases at V and 7 bases at J, with 11 bases between the two ends. Germline assignment: CDR1 SGHRS and CDR2 YFSETQ. In nucleotides, the CDR3 is TGCGCCAGCAGCTCGGAGGGCTTGAATGAGCAGTTCTTC. This gives the protein CASSSEGLNEQFF. Full variable domain (outside the CDR3, taken from reference TRBV5-1 and TRBJ2-1): KAGVTQTPRYLIKTRGQQVTLSCSPISGHRSVSWYQQTPGQGLQFLFEYFSETQRNKGNFPGRFSGRQFSNSRSEMNVSTLELGDSALYLCASSSEGLNEQFFGPGTRLTVL.

This sequence joins TRBV7-6 and TRBJ1-5, with D perhaps TRBD1 (6 bases). The germline gives CDR1 SGHVS, CDR2 FNYEAQ. The V and J ends lost 0 bases and 6 bases respectively, with 9 bases between them. CDR3 length: 14 residues. The DNA for the CDR3 is TGTGCCAGCAGCTTAGCCGGGGGGGCTCAGCCCCAGCATTTT. It specifies CASSLAGGAQPQHF.